These 31 T cell receptor beta chains came from one sample sequenced in a study of blood T cell repertoires in COVID-19. Some clones are missing from TCRdb's copy, which holds only in-frame ones; the method was immunoSEQ multiplex PCR. Among over 200,000 clones listed, 70% to 90% were seen once. Sequencing was done on a sample of peripheral blood. Receptor source: a woman aged 18-29 years who had recovered from COVID-19.

This clone was observed a few times. The chain couples TRBV7-6 to TRBJ2-2; TRBD1 agrees at 7 bases. In germline, CDR1 is SGHVS, CDR2 FNYEAQ. The CDR3 is 16 amino acids. J lost 6 bases, V lost 5 bases, and 12 bases had no gene match. The CDR3 DNA is TGTGCCAGCAGCGCAAGAAAACCGGGACAGTCCGGGGAGCTGTTTTTT. Protein: CASSARKPGQSGELFF.

This chain links TRBV6-4 with TRBJ2-1, with D maybe TRBD2 (6 bases). Germline CDR1 reads MRHNA; CDR2 reads SNTAGT. Trimming shortened V by 4 bases and J by 6 bases, and 13 bases separated the two germline ends. The CDR3 extends over 14 amino acids. In nucleotides, the CDR3 is TGTGCCAGCAGTGTGGAGACTAGAGCCAATGAGCAGTTCTTC. It encodes CASSVETRANEQFF.

The chain employs TRBV4-1 and TRBJ2-5; 9 nucleotides line up with TRBD2. CDR3 length: 19 residues. Germline assignment: CDR1 MGHRA and CDR2 YSYEKL. Trimming took 3 bases from V and 3 from J; bases not matched to a gene: 17. The CDR3 here is CASSHPGREGPTIKETQYF. The CDR3 DNA follows: TGCGCCAGCAGCCACCCGGGGCGGGAGGGTCCCACTATTAAAGAGACCCAGTACTTC.

Only a few counts were recorded for this clone. CDR3 in amino acids: CAISESRGGPYEQYF. CDR3 in DNA: TGTGCCATCAGTGAGTCGAGGGGGGGCCCCTACGAGCAGTACTTC. This chain links TRBV10-3 with TRBJ2-7, with TRBD2 as a possible D gene (7 bases). Trimming removed 0 bases at V and 2 bases at J, with 11 bases between. The CDR3 extends over 15 amino acids. Looked up from germline, CDR1 is ENHRY and CDR2 is SYGVKD.

The rearrangement links TRBV7-6 to TRBJ2-5; 9 nucleotides align to TRBD2. V lost 1 base, J lost 6 bases, and 6 bases stayed unmatched. CDR3 size: 15 residues. Germline CDR1 reads SGHVS; CDR2 reads FNYEAQ. The DNA of the CDR3 is TGTGCCAGCAGCTTAGTAGGTAGCGGGAGACAGACCCAGTACTTC. Residues: CASSLVGSGRQTQYF.

This chain joins TRBV5-1 and TRBJ2-1; D gene uncertain. Per the germline V gene, CDR1 is SGHRS and CDR2 is YFSETQ. The CDR3 runs 15 residues. The V end was cut by 0 bases, the J end by 5 bases, with 12 bases between. CDR3 sequence (DNA): TGCGCCAGCAGCTTGGAGCTAGTGGTTAACAATGAGCAGTTCTTC. Amino acid sequence: CASSLELVVNNEQFF.

This sequence joins TRBV19 and TRBJ2-7; 14 bases agree with TRBD2. The V gene end was trimmed by 3 bases and the J gene end by 5 bases; junction bases not matched to a gene: 9. The CDR3 sequence is 17 residues long. Germline CDR1 reads LNHDA; CDR2 reads SQIVND (reference sequence). The CDR3, as DNA: TGTGCCAGTAGTATCTTCCCGGGACTAGCGGGAGAAAACGAGCAGTACTTC. It translates to CASSIFPGLAGENEQYF.

This clone has only a few counts. CDR3 protein: CASTLAGDYNEQFF. CDR3 nucleotide sequence: TGTGCCAGCACACTAGCGGGAGATTACAATGAGCAGTTCTTC. The rearrangement joins TRBV2 to TRBJ2-1; 11 positions match TRBD2. V gave up 7 bases and J gave up 4 bases; unmatched junction bases: 3. This CDR3 has 14 amino acids. CDR1 and CDR2 (germline): SNHLY, FYNNEI.

V usage is TRBV5-1 and J usage is TRBJ2-3; D gene uncertain. This CDR3 has 16 amino acids. V was cut by 0 bases and J by 0 bases, with 11 bases left in between. Germline assignment: CDR1 SGHRS and CDR2 YFSETQ. The DNA for the CDR3 is TGCGCCAGCAGCTTGGCCGAGTATTCTAGCACAGATACGCAGTATTTT. Protein: CASSLAEYSSTDTQYF.

This chain uses TRBV13 with TRBJ2-7; the D gene is possibly TRBD1 (6 bases). V was shortened by 2 bases and J by 2 bases, with 10 bases between the two germline ends. In germline, CDR1 is PRHDT, CDR2 FYEKMQ (reference sequence). The CDR3 is 14 residues long. The CDR3 DNA reads as TGTGCCAGCAGCTTATACGGACAGACCTACGAGCAGTACTTC. This encodes CASSLYGQTYEQYF.

V usage is TRBV5-1 and J usage is TRBJ2-7; D not resolved. This CDR3 comprises 14 residues. V was shortened by 1 base and J by 0 bases, with 8 bases between the two germline ends. Looked up from germline, CDR1 is SGHRS and CDR2 is YFSETQ. The CDR3 DNA sequence: TGCGCCAGCAGCTTGAGCCCTAACTCCTACGAGCAGTACTTC. The encoded protein is CASSLSPNSYEQYF. The entire variable domain, with the rest obtained from reference TRBV5-1 and TRBJ2-7, is as follows: KAGVTQTPRYLIKTRGQQVTLSCSPISGHRSVSWYQQTPGQGLQFLFEYFSETQRNKGNFPGRFSGRQFSNSRSEMNVSTLELGDSALYLCASSLSPNSYEQYFGPGTRLTVT.

V usage is TRBV10-1 and J usage is TRBJ1-2; tentatively, D is TRBD1 (5 bases). The CDR3 length is 16 residues. Germline CDR1 WNHNN, CDR2 SYGVQD (reference sequence). The V and J ends lost 7 bases and 2 bases respectively, with 20 bases between them. The CDR3 loop reads CASTKNRWGSNYGYTF. The CDR3 DNA sequence: TGCGCCAGCACAAAAAATAGATGGGGCTCGAACTATGGCTACACCTTC.

The rearrangement uses TRBV9 and TRBJ1-1; D is uncertain. The CDR3 has 16 amino acids. Between the trimmed V and J ends, which lost 1 base and 4 bases, there was a span of 17 bases. CDR1 SGDLS and CDR2 YYNGEE come from the germline V gene. As DNA, the CDR3 is TGTGCCAGCAGCGTAATCACTCGGGGATTAGGCACTGAAGCTTTCTTT. Its translation is CASSVITRGLGTEAFF.

This clone has only one observation. This rearrangement joins TRBV27 to TRBJ2-2; 8 bases agree with TRBD2. Germline loops: CDR1 MNHEY, CDR2 SMNVEV (reference sequence). CDR3 length: 16 residues. With V trimmed by 5 bases and J by 1 base, 6 bases remained unmatched. CDR3 region: CASSALAGRNTGELFF. For the CDR3, the DNA is TGTGCCAGCAGTGCGTTAGCGGGAAGGAACACCGGGGAGCTGTTTTTT.

This clone was seen only a few times. J is TRBJ1-1 and V is TRBV9; D call uncertain. Germline CDR1 SGDLS, CDR2 YYNGEE. V was cut by 0 bases and J by 3 bases, with 6 bases left in between. The CDR3 length is 13 residues. The CDR3 nucleotides read TGTGCCAGCAGCGTAGCGGGATACACTGAAGCTTTCTTT. This sequence encodes CASSVAGYTEAFF.

The genes are TRBV12-3 or TRBV12-4 and TRBJ2-7; D is uncertain. Trimming removed 5 bases at V and 3 bases at J, with 5 bases between. The length of the CDR3 is 11 residues. CDR3 nucleotide sequence: TGTGCCAGCAGTCGTCTCTACGAGCAGTACTTC. Its translation is CASSRLYEQYF.

This clone has just one count. The chain couples TRBV7-9 to TRBJ1-5, with a weak D call TRBD1 (5 bases). The CDR3 covers 13 residues. The V end was cut by 4 bases, the J end by 11 bases, with 15 bases between. Germline V gives CDR1 SEHNR, CDR2 FQNEAQ (reference sequence). CDR3 region: CASSWDGGESQHF. CDR3 bases: TGTGCCAGCAGCTGGGACGGGGGTGAATCCCAGCATTTT.

This clone was observed once. The chain carries TRBV6-5 and TRBJ1-2, with a weak D call TRBD1 (5 bases). The CDR3 sequence is 14 residues long. V lost 6 bases to trimming and J lost 0 bases, with 11 bases between them. From germline, CDR1 is MNHEY and CDR2 SVGAGI. The CDR3 sequence: CASSWGPSNYGYTF. For the CDR3, the DNA is TGTGCCAGCAGCTGGGGCCCGTCTAACTATGGCTACACCTTC.

The genes are TRBV9 and TRBJ2-2; 14 bases are shared with TRBD2. The trim removed 0 bases at V and 6 bases at J, leaving 7 bases unmatched. This CDR3 spans 18 amino acids. Germline CDR1 SGDLS, CDR2 YYNGEE. Written as DNA, the CDR3 is TGTGCCAGCAGCGTAGGGCTGGGACTAGCGGGAGAGGCCGGGGAGCTGTTTTTT. This gives the protein CASSVGLGLAGEAGELFF.

This chain uses TRBV18 with TRBJ1-1, with D maybe TRBD1 (6 bases). The germline V gene encodes CDR1 KGHSH and CDR2 LQKENI. V lost 6 bases to trimming and J lost 3 bases, with 11 bases between them. This CDR3 contains 13 residues. In DNA form, the CDR3 reads TGTGCCAGCTCTCTAAAGGGGGACACTGAAGCTTTCTTT. This gives the protein CASSLKGDTEAFF.

This sequence joins TRBV14 and TRBJ2-1, with TRBD2 as a possible D gene (6 bases). Deletions cut 0 bases from V and 8 bases from J, with 14 bases between. The CDR3 length is 15 residues. Germline-derived CDR1 and CDR2 are SGHDN and FVKESK. This CDR3 is CASSQEWRGGDEQFF. The CDR3 DNA follows: TGTGCCAGCAGCCAAGAGTGGCGGGGCGGCGATGAGCAGTTCTTC.

This chain joins TRBV29-1 and TRBJ1-2; D perhaps matches TRBD1 (5 bases). The CDR3 is made up of 12 amino acids. Germline-derived CDR1 and CDR2 are SQVTM and ANQGSEA. Trimming left V 2 bases short and J 4 bases short, with 8 bases between. The CDR3 is CSVEYRSYGYTF. The CDR3 nucleotides read TGCAGCGTTGAATACAGGAGCTATGGCTACACCTTC. The full variable domain, with the rest looked up from reference TRBV29-1 and TRBJ1-2, is SAVISQKPSRDICQRGTSLTIQCQVDSQVTMMFWYRQQPGQSLTLIATANQGSEATYESGFVIDKFPISRPNLTFSTLTVSNMSPEDSSIYLCSVEYRSYGYTFGSGTRLTVV.

The genes are TRBV5-6 and TRBJ2-1, with 12 positions matching TRBD1. This CDR3 is 16 amino acids long. Trimming removed 4 bases from V and 2 bases from J; junction bases left unmatched: 4. In germline, CDR1 is SGHDT, CDR2 YYEEEE. As DNA, the CDR3 is TGTGCCAGCAGCCAAGGGACAGGGGGCCCCTACAATGAGCAGTTCTTC. Translated, it gives CASSQGTGGPYNEQFF.

This CDR3 reads CSVGVTPTGPQHF. The CDR3 nucleotides are TGCAGCGTTGGAGTGACACCAACCGGGCCCCAGCATTTT. The chain uses TRBV29-1 and TRBJ1-5; D is ambiguous. CDR3 size: 13 residues. V dropped 4 bases and J dropped 9 bases, with 16 bases sitting between them. CDR1 is SQVTM, CDR2 ANQGSEA, per germline.

The rearrangement links TRBV28 to TRBJ2-7; 7 bases agree with TRBD2. The CDR3 loop spans 15 amino acids. CDR1 and CDR2 from the germline V gene are MDHEN and SYDVKM. V lost 4 bases, J lost 3 bases, and 9 bases stayed unmatched. The CDR3 is CASSSPWGGNYEQYF. The CDR3 DNA follows: TGTGCCAGCAGTTCCCCCTGGGGAGGGAACTACGAGCAGTACTTC.

This chain links TRBV30 with TRBJ1-5; the D gene is possibly TRBD1 (6 bases). CDR3 length: 15 residues. CDR1 and CDR2 (germline): GTSNPN, SVGIG (reference sequence). V was shortened by 1 base and J by 9 bases, with 19 bases between the two germline ends. CDR3 protein: CAWSEGWTVQSPQHF. The CDR3 DNA reads as TGTGCCTGGAGTGAGGGGTGGACAGTTCAATCGCCCCAGCATTTT.

Here the CDR3 reads CASSEGDDTEAFF. The CDR3 bases are TGTGCCAGCAGCGAGGGGGATGACACTGAAGCTTTCTTT. The genes are TRBV13 and TRBJ1-1, with D maybe TRBD1 (6 bases). The germline gives CDR1 PRHDT, CDR2 FYEKMQ (reference sequence). This CDR3 is 13 amino acids long. Between the trimmed V and J ends, which lost 5 bases and 3 bases, there was a span of 10 bases.

This clone was counted between two and nine times. The CDR3 protein is CASSELDRREGYNEQFF. The CDR3 DNA follows: TGTGCCAGCAGTGAACTGGATAGGCGGGAGGGTTACAATGAGCAGTTCTTC. The chain recombines TRBV25-1 with TRBJ2-1; 9 nucleotides match TRBD2. Germline V gene data show CDR1 as MGHDK and CDR2 as SYGVNS. This CDR3 has 17 amino acids. V gave up 2 bases and J gave up 4 bases; unmatched junction bases: 9.

The chain recombines TRBV2 with TRBJ1-5; TRBD1 agrees at 8 bases. Germline CDR1 reads SNHLY; CDR2 reads FYNNEI. This CDR3 is built from 16 residues. Trimming cost V 6 bases and J 0 bases; bases outside gene matches: 7. Here the CDR3 DNA reads TGTGCCAGCAGGGCAGGGGGCGATTATAGCAATCAGCCCCAGCATTTT. Encoded protein: CASRAGGDYSNQPQHF.

The chain couples TRBV18 to TRBJ2-3; 10 positions match TRBD1. J lost 2 bases, V lost 5 bases, and 4 bases had no gene match. The V gene's germline CDR1 is KGHSH and CDR2 LQKENI. The CDR3 totals 15 residues. This CDR3 reads CASSTGQGNTDTQYF. CDR3 nucleotides: TGTGCCAGCTCAACGGGACAGGGGAACACAGATACGCAGTATTTT.

The chain recombines TRBV6-5 with TRBJ2-2, with 7 nucleotides matching TRBD1. The CDR3 totals 14 residues. Trimming removed 6 bases from V and 6 bases from J; junction bases left unmatched: 7. In germline, CDR1 is MNHEY, CDR2 SVGAGI. Here the CDR3 DNA reads TGTGCCAGCAGAGACAGGGACGCATCCGGGGAGCTGTTTTTT. It encodes CASRDRDASGELFF.